A selection of T cell receptor beta chains follows, all from one sample in a study of control samples from healthy donors and cancer patients. TCRdb keeps only in-frame clones here, not all; method: immunoSEQ multiplex PCR. The sample has 150,000 to 160,000 clones, over 85% seen once. Sequencing was performed on blood. These receptors originate from a man in his forties or fifties in good health. Each CDR3 is given with its conserved first and last residue. D genes are given only for firm matches. Only some rows state a clone size, as once, few, many or a class for expanded clones.

J	size	D	V	DNA	CDR3
TRBJ1-1	.	TRBD1	TRBV9	TGTGCCAGCAGCGTAGGGACAGGGTTGAACACTGAAGCTTTCTTT	CASSVGTGLNTEAFF
TRBJ2-3	.	TRBD1	TRBV5-4	TGTGCCAGCAGCGTAACAGGGGAAGAGGATACGCAGTATTTT	CASSVTGEEDTQYF
TRBJ2-7	.	TRBD2	TRBV28	TGTGCCACCCACAAAGTAGGGACTAGCGGGAGTGGTGGCTACGAGCAGTACTTC	CATHKVGTSGSGGYEQYF
TRBJ2-7	once	.	TRBV4-1	TGCGCCAGCAGCCGGGCGCCGGGACAACTTTACGAGCAGTACTTC	CASSRAPGQLYEQYF
TRBJ2-2	.	.	TRBV28	TGTGCCAGCAGTCCCGGTTCAATATGGGTCAGGGAGGACACCGGGGAGCTGTTTTTT	CASSPGSIWVREDTGELFF
TRBJ2-1	.	.	TRBV24-1	TGTGCCACCAGTGATGGTAGCGCCAGCTCCTACAATGAGCAGTTCTTC	CATSDGSASSYNEQFF
TRBJ2-2	.	.	TRBV5-1	TGCGCCAGCAGGGCAGGATGGAACACCGGGGAGCTGTTTTTT	CASRAGWNTGELFF
TRBJ1-1	.	TRBD1	TRBV28	TGTGCCAGCAGGGGGCCGGGCAGGGGGTTCGCTGAAGCTTTCTTT	CASRGPGRGFAEAFF
TRBJ1-5	.	TRBD1	TRBV15	TGTGCCACCAGCAGAGGCCAGGGGGTCAATCAGCCCCAGCATTTT	CATSRGQGVNQPQHF
TRBJ1-6	.	TRBD1	TRBV28	TGTGCCAGCAGTTTATTCCCGGGACAGAATAATTCACCCCTCCACTTT	CASSLFPGQNNSPLHF
TRBJ2-1	.	TRBD2	TRBV5-1	TGCGCCAGCGGAACTAGCGGGGCTAGCTCCTACAATGAGCAGTTCTTC	CASGTSGASSYNEQFF
TRBJ2-3	.	.	TRBV7-3	TGTGCCAGCAGTCCGGGGAGTGGTACGCAGTATTTT	CASSPGSGTQYF
TRBJ1-4	.	.	TRBV25-1	TGTGCCAGCAGTGAATCATCGAGGCCAGAAAAACTGTTTTTT	CASSESSRPEKLFF
TRBJ1-6	.	.	TRBV9	TGTGCCAGCGGGGGCGAAGGGTACAATAATTCACCCCTCCACTTT	CASGGEGYNNSPLHF
TRBJ1-4	.	.	TRBV7-2	TGTGCCAGCAGCTTAGCGCGGACAACTGAAAAACTGTTTTTT	CASSLARTTEKLFF
TRBJ2-1	.	.	TRBV7-2	TGTGCCAGCAGCTCCGAGGCGCTGGGGTACAATGAGCAGTTCTTC	CASSSEALGYNEQFF
TRBJ1-5	.	.	TRBV28	TGTGCCAGCAGTGGCTCAGGGACGGGCAATCAGCCCCAGCATTTT	CASSGSGTGNQPQHF
TRBJ2-2	.	TRBD1	TRBV4-1	TGCGCCAGCAGCTTCTACAGGGGCACGAACACCGGGGAGCTGTTTTTT	CASSFYRGTNTGELFF
TRBJ1-3	.	.	TRBV28	TGTGCCAGCACCCAGGGATACTCTGGAAACACCATATATTTT	CASTQGYSGNTIYF
TRBJ1-6	few	.	TRBV28	TGTGCCAGCAGTCTGCGACAGACCCGGTTCCCCCTCCACTTT	CASSLRQTRFPLHF
TRBJ2-2	.	.	TRBV6-5	TGTGCCAGCAGTTACCTCCGGCCATACACCGGGGAGCTGTTTTTT	CASSYLRPYTGELFF
TRBJ1-1	.	TRBD1	TRBV28	TGTGCCAGCAGGGCGAGAGGGGGCCATAGTGAAGCTTTCTTT	CASRARGGHSEAFF
TRBJ2-3	once	.	TRBV18	TGTGCCAGCTCACCCGACAGGACATCGCTCACAGATACGCAGTATTTT	CASSPDRTSLTDTQYF
TRBJ2-7	.	TRBD2	TRBV5-4	TGTGCCAGCAGCCCCGCCGGGAGGGCCTCCTACGAGCAGTACTTC	CASSPAGRASYEQYF
TRBJ1-2	.	.	TRBV2	TGTGCCAGCAGTCAACAGGAAACTTATGGCTACACCTTC	CASSQQETYGYTF
TRBJ1-3	.	TRBD1	TRBV18	TGTGCCAGCTCACCACCGGGACAGGGGATTGGTGGAAACACCATATATTTT	CASSPPGQGIGGNTIYF
TRBJ2-7	.	.	TRBV11-2	TGTGCCAGCAGCTTGGGGACACTTACCTACGAGCAGTACTTC	CASSLGTLTYEQYF
TRBJ2-7	once	TRBD2	TRBV18	TGTGCCAGCTCACCGAGGACTAGCGGAGCCTACGAGCAGTACTTC	CASSPRTSGAYEQYF
TRBJ1-2	.	.	TRBV2	TGTGCCAGCAGTGAAGGTGGCTACACCTTC	CASSEGGYTF
TRBJ1-3	.	.	TRBV5-6	TGTGCCAGCAGCTTGAGGGCCCTAGCGTCTGGAAACACCATATATTTT	CASSLRALASGNTIYF
TRBJ2-5	.	TRBD2	TRBV3-1/TRBV3-2	TGTGCCAGCAGCCAAGGCGGGGTAGCGGGAGTGGCGGAGACCCAGTACTTC	CASSQGGVAGVAETQYF
TRBJ1-5	once	.	TRBV29-1	TGCAGCGTTGAAGAAAACAGCAATCAGCCCCAGCATTTT	CSVEENSNQPQHF
TRBJ2-3	.	.	TRBV5-6	TGTGCCAGCAGCCCAATGCAGGGGATAGCAGATACGCAGTATTTT	CASSPMQGIADTQYF
TRBJ2-3	.	TRBD1	TRBV5-1	TGCGCCAGCAGCCGCGGGGACAGGGGCACAGATACGCAGTATTTT	CASSRGDRGTDTQYF
TRBJ2-1	.	TRBD2	TRBV7-9	TGTGCCAGCAGCGAGCGGGAGGCCCTATACAATGAGCAGTTCTTC	CASSEREALYNEQFF
TRBJ1-1	.	.	TRBV4-2	TGTGCCAGCAGCCTCGTCGGCCCGAACACTGAAGCTTTCTTT	CASSLVGPNTEAFF
TRBJ2-6	.	.	TRBV5-1	TGCGCCAGCAGCTTGGGGGGAAGAGCTGGGGCCAACGTCCTGACTTTC	CASSLGGRAGANVLTF
TRBJ2-1	once	TRBD2	TRBV3-1/TRBV3-2	TGTGCCAGCAGCCGGGCTAGCGGGAGGGCCTACAATGAGCAGTTCTTC	CASSRASGRAYNEQFF
TRBJ2-7	.	.	TRBV30	TGTGCCTGGAGTGACTACAGGTCATCCGGCTACGAGCAGTACTTC	CAWSDYRSSGYEQYF
TRBJ2-2	.	TRBD1	TRBV7-3	TGTGCCAGCAGCTCAGGACAGGGGCCCGGGGAGCTGTTTTTT	CASSSGQGPGELFF
TRBJ1-2	.	.	TRBV28	TGTGCCAGCACCTGGGAAGCTAACTATGGCTACACCTTC	CASTWEANYGYTF
TRBJ1-1	.	.	TRBV10-3	TGTGCCATCTCTGGGGTTCTGAACACTGAAGCTTTCTTT	CAISGVLNTEAFF
TRBJ2-5	.	.	TRBV4-1	TGCGCCAGCAGCCAGGGGGTAAGGGGCCACATCCAAGAGACCCAGTACTTC	CASSQGVRGHIQETQYF
TRBJ1-5	.	.	TRBV19	TGTGCCAGTAGTTCCCTGGCTTCCAATCAGCCCCAGCATTTT	CASSSLASNQPQHF
TRBJ2-3	.	.	TRBV7-2	TGTGCCAGCAGCTTTAGGCTGAGCACAGATACGCAGTATTTT	CASSFRLSTDTQYF
TRBJ2-3	.	TRBD2	TRBV28	TGTGCCAGCAGTTTAAGGGCTAGCGGGAGCTTTTTGTGGACAGATACGCAGTATTTT	CASSLRASGSFLWTDTQYF
TRBJ1-1	once	.	TRBV3-1/TRBV3-2	TGTGCCAGCAGCGAAGGACAGCACATGAACACTGAAGCTTTCTTT	CASSEGQHMNTEAFF
TRBJ2-3	.	TRBD2	TRBV28	TGTGCCAGCAGTTCCGCGGGAGTGCCAGATACGCAGTATTTT	CASSSAGVPDTQYF
TRBJ2-6	.	.	TRBV6-4	TGTGCCAGCAGTGTCAGACAGAGCTCTGGGGCCAACGTCCTGACTTTC	CASSVRQSSGANVLTF
TRBJ1-5	.	.	TRBV27	TGTGCCAGCAGAATACAGGGCTGGAGCAATCAGCCCCAGCATTTT	CASRIQGWSNQPQHF
TRBJ1-6	.	.	TRBV19	TGTGCCAGTACTAGAAGGGGGAGGTCTTCCAATTCACCCCTCCACTTT	CASTRRGRSSNSPLHF
TRBJ2-7	.	.	TRBV5-1	TGCGCCAGCAGCTTTCAAGGAAAGGGCTACGAGCAGTACTTC	CASSFQGKGYEQYF
TRBJ2-3	.	.	TRBV6-5	TGTGCCAGCAGTTATTCGGGAGTCACAGATACGCAGTATTTT	CASSYSGVTDTQYF